These 29 T cell receptor beta chains share one sample of origin, sequenced in a study of cytomegalovirus exposure and HLA in healthy donors (dated by TCRdb to 2016 to 2017). Library prep was done by the immunoSEQ multiplex PCR assay. For the multiplex PCR, a mixture combining 60 forward primers for TCR Vbeta segments and 13 reverse primers for TCR Jbeta segments was used. TCRdb mirrors the immuneACCESS table, restricted to in-frame sequences. Some clones are absent from its copies; in checked studies, under half trace to an unresolved V gene, and the reason for the others is unknown. For this sample there are about 150,000 clones; over 60% appear just once. The ten largest clonotypes hold around 4.1% of the sample. The sequenced sample was PBMCs. These receptors were taken from a woman between 40 and 50 years old in good health and CMV-seronegative.

The chain carries TRBV11-2 and TRBJ1-3; D is ambiguous. CDR1 is SGHAT and CDR2 is FQNNGV in the germline V gene. V was trimmed by 2 bases and J by 4 bases, leaving 6 bases between them. The CDR3 spans 13 residues. CDR3 sequence: CASSLHKGNTIYF. The CDR3 nucleotides are TGTGCCAGCAGCTTACACAAGGGAAACACCATATATTTT. Full variable domain (remainder filled in from reference TRBV11-2 and TRBJ1-3): EAGVAQSPRYKIIEKRQSVAFWCNPISGHATLYWYQQILGQGPKLLIQFQNNGVVDDSQLPKDRFSAERLKGVDSTLKIQPAKLEDSAVYLCASSLHKGNTIYFGEGSWLTVV.

In this sample, this clone turned up a few times. This chain uses TRBV11-3 with TRBJ2-7; 7 positions match TRBD2. The CDR3 contains 15 residues. The V and J ends lost 4 bases and 2 bases, in that order; junction bases with no gene match: 8. Germline V CDR1 and CDR2: SGHNT, YENEEA. The CDR3: CASSSWAGETYEQYF. For the CDR3, the DNA is TGTGCCAGCAGCTCCTGGGCGGGAGAAACCTACGAGCAGTACTTC.

Turning to this clone: The junction departs from germline at one end; a sequencing error may be responsible. CDR3 in DNA: TGTGTCAGCAGTCGACGGACAGGGGAGGATACGCAGTATTTT. This gives the protein CVSSRRTGEDTQYF. The chain joins TRBV6-5 to TRBJ2-3; 9 nucleotides align to TRBD1. CDR1 is MNHEY and CDR2 is SVGAGI in the germline V gene. The CDR3 consists of 14 residues.

The J gene is TRBJ2-7, the V gene TRBV5-4, with D possibly being TRBD2 (5 bases). In germline, CDR1 is SGHNT, CDR2 YYREEE (reference sequence). This CDR3 has 15 residues. Trimming pared 4 bases from V and 3 bases from J, leaving 17 bases between. For the CDR3, the DNA is TGTGCCAGCAGCGAGGACTCTTTAGTCGTCTACGAGCAGTACTTC. Translated: CASSEDSLVVYEQYF.

The V gene is TRBV7-9, the J gene TRBJ2-3; TRBD2 aligns across 9 bases. In germline, CDR1 is SEHNR, CDR2 FQNEAQ (reference sequence). The CDR3 sequence is 15 residues long. The J segment lost 6 bases and the V segment lost 5 bases, leaving 9 bases of the junction unmatched. In DNA form, the CDR3 reads TGTGCCAGCAGCCGGGGGGAGCGGGGGGCCGATACGCAGTATTTT. Translated, it gives CASSRGERGADTQYF.

The genes are TRBV5-1 and TRBJ2-5, with TRBD1 identical over 8 bases. V was clipped by 0 bases and J by 5 bases; unmatched bases: 6. CDR3 size: 15 residues. CDR1 is SGHRS, CDR2 YFSETQ, per germline. CDR3 protein: CASSLEQGAKETQYF. In DNA, the CDR3 is TGCGCCAGCAGCTTGGAGCAGGGGGCGAAGGAGACCCAGTACTTC.

V gene TRBV7-8 combines with J gene TRBJ2-3, with 11 bases that match TRBD2. The length of the CDR3 is 17 residues. V shed 3 bases and J 7 bases; nucleotides not matched to a gene: 12. Germline loops: CDR1 SGHVS, CDR2 FQNEAQ. The CDR3 reads CASSFQIAGGLGNTQYF. In DNA, the CDR3 is TGTGCCAGCAGCTTCCAGATAGCGGGAGGGCTTGGGAATACGCAGTATTTT.

The chain couples TRBV11-2 to TRBJ2-7, with no clear D. Deletions cut 5 bases from V and 4 bases from J, with 15 bases between. Germline V gives CDR1 SGHAT, CDR2 FQNNGV. The CDR3 totals 14 residues. CDR3: CASSRFEKAYEQYF. In DNA form, the CDR3 reads TGTGCCAGCAGCCGCTTCGAAAAAGCGTACGAGCAGTACTTC.

This clone was found a few times. The chain links TRBV19 to TRBJ2-7; 8 bases fit TRBD1. V gave up 5 bases and J gave up 0 bases; unmatched junction bases: 6. The CDR3 spans 15 residues. The germline gives CDR1 LNHDA, CDR2 SQIVND (reference sequence). CDR3 sequence reads: CASSPGTGFSYEQYF. The CDR3 DNA reads as TGTGCCAGTAGTCCGGGGACAGGATTCTCCTACGAGCAGTACTTC.

The chain's CDR3 is CASSLTGASYEQYF. The CDR3 DNA reads as TGTGCCAGCAGCTTGACAGGCGCCTCCTACGAGCAGTACTTC. The chain joins TRBV5-4 to TRBJ2-7, with D perhaps TRBD1 (5 bases). V lost 1 base to trimming and J lost 0 bases, with 8 bases between them. CDR1 and CDR2 from the germline V gene are SGHNT and YYREEE (reference sequence). The CDR3 sequence is 14 residues long.

The rearrangement uses TRBV27 and TRBJ1-5; possibly TRBD1 for D (5 bases). Trimming removed 3 bases from V and 6 bases from J, with 12 bases in between. This CDR3 spans 14 amino acids. Germline V gene sequence: CDR1 MNHEY, CDR2 SMNVEV (reference sequence). This CDR3 reads CASSFIGGSQPQHF. The CDR3 nucleotides read TGTGCCAGCAGTTTTATCGGGGGATCTCAGCCCCAGCATTTT.

The J gene is TRBJ1-1, the V gene TRBV28; D is uncertain. Germline values: CDR1 MDHEN, CDR2 SYDVKM. This CDR3 is built from 11 residues. Between the trimmed V and J ends, which lost 7 bases and 1 base, there was a span of 4 bases. The CDR3 here is CASTQNTEAFF. The CDR3, as DNA: TGTGCCAGCACCCAGAACACTGAAGCTTTCTTT.

The chain joins TRBV21-1 to TRBJ1-1; TRBD1 is the table's D call and was not checked against the DNA. TRBV21-1 is termed a pseudogene. The CDR3 spans 17 residues. As DNA, the CDR3 is TGTGCCAGCAGCAAAGGGGCGACATCACAAAGGGGCACTGAAGCTTTCTTT. Its translation: CASSKGATSQRGTEAFF.

This clone was counted a single time. The gene calls are TRBV5-1 and TRBJ1-6; 7 bases map to TRBD1. The CDR3 sequence is 15 residues long. The V gene end was trimmed by 5 bases and the J gene end by 9 bases; junction bases not matched to a gene: 11. CDR1 and CDR2 (germline): SGHRS, YFSETQ. This chain's CDR3 is CASRYGQAAVSPLHF. The CDR3 nucleotides are TGCGCCAGCAGATACGGACAGGCAGCTGTTTCACCCCTCCACTTT.

The rearrangement links TRBV5-6 to TRBJ1-1; 9 positions match TRBD1. Germline V gene lookup returns CDR1 SGHDT and CDR2 YYEEEE. J gave up 4 bases and V 3 bases, and 10 bases lay outside the gene matches. CDR3 length: 16 residues. The CDR3 DNA reads TGTGCCAGCAGCTCGGGAACAGGGGGCTCGGGCACTGAAGCTTTCTTT. It is translated as CASSSGTGGSGTEAFF.

The chain carries TRBV13 and TRBJ2-3, with 13 bases matching TRBD2. The CDR3 spans 16 residues. The ends lost 3 bases at V and 4 bases at J; junction bases unmatched: 4. In germline, CDR1 is PRHDT, CDR2 FYEKMQ (reference sequence). In nucleotides, the CDR3 is TGTGCCAGCAGCTTCCTGGGACTAGCGGGACCAGATACGCAGTATTTT. This sequence encodes CASSFLGLAGPDTQYF.

The chain carries TRBV7-9 and TRBJ2-1; TRBD2 might be the D (6 bases). The CDR3 is 17 amino acids. V was cut by 3 bases and J by 0 bases, with 15 bases left in between. Germline V gene sequence: CDR1 SEHNR, CDR2 FQNEAQ (reference sequence). DNA of the CDR3: TGTGCCAGCAGCTTGGAGGGTCATTGGAGCTCCTACAATGAGCAGTTCTTC. As protein: CASSLEGHWSSYNEQFF.

The J gene is TRBJ2-1, the V gene TRBV6-6; the D gene is possibly TRBD1 (5 bases). Germline CDR1 is MNHNY and CDR2 is SVGAGI (reference sequence). This CDR3 is 14 amino acids long. The V end was cut by 5 bases, the J end by 0 bases, with 8 bases between. The CDR3 DNA sequence: TGTGCCAGCAGTGACAGAAGCTCCTACAATGAGCAGTTCTTC. It translates to CASSDRSSYNEQFF.

This clone was detected only a few times. This rearrangement joins TRBV19 to TRBJ2-3; D is perhaps TRBD2 (6 bases). The CDR3 loop spans 14 amino acids. V was trimmed by 4 bases and J by 2 bases, leaving 10 bases between them. Germline V lookup: CDR1 LNHDA, CDR2 SQIVND (reference sequence). The CDR3 is CASSTRTNTDTQYF. The CDR3 nucleotides are TGTGCCAGTAGTACGCGGACTAACACAGATACGCAGTATTTT.

DNA of the CDR3: TGTGCCAGCCTTGAATCGACAGGGGAATACAATGAGCAGTTCTTC. Its translation is CASLESTGEYNEQFF. The chain joins TRBV28 to TRBJ2-1; 8 bases agree with TRBD1. The germline V gene encodes CDR1 MDHEN and CDR2 SYDVKM. The length of the CDR3 is 15 residues. The V gene end was trimmed by 8 bases and the J gene end by 4 bases; junction bases not matched to a gene: 10.

V gene TRBV7-9 combines with J gene TRBJ1-5; no firm D call. CDR1 is SEHNR, CDR2 FQNEAQ, per germline (reference sequence). The CDR3 is 16 residues long. V was shortened by 10 bases and J by 2 bases, with 21 bases between the two germline ends. This CDR3 is CANSVLRTRGNQPQHF. CDR3 nucleotide sequence: TGTGCCAATTCCGTCCTCAGAACGAGGGGCAATCAGCCCCAGCATTTT. Looking up the rest from reference TRBV7-9 and TRBJ1-5 gives the full variable domain: DTGVSQNPRHKITKRGQNVTFRCDPISEHNRLYWYRQTLGQGPEFLTYFQNEAQLEKSRLLSDRFSAERPKGSFSTLEIQRTEQGDSAMYLCANSVLRTRGNQPQHFGDGTRLSIL.

The chain is built from TRBV28 and TRBJ2-3; 13 positions agree with TRBD2. The germline V gene has CDR1 MDHEN and CDR2 SYDVKM. This CDR3 is built from 17 residues. V shed 1 base and J 8 bases; nucleotides not matched to a gene: 9. The CDR3 DNA is TGTGCCAGCAGTTTATCCACTAGCGGGGGGGCCTTGGGTACGCAGTATTTT. This sequence encodes CASSLSTSGGALGTQYF.

This clone has only one observation. The gene calls are TRBV6-4 and TRBJ2-1; 8 bases are a match to TRBD1. Germline trimming cut 2 bases from V and 7 bases from J; bases unmatched to any gene: 7. Germline V CDR1 and CDR2: MRHNA, SNTAGT. The CDR3 runs to 15 residues. The CDR3 loop is CASSDQGQVMNEQFF. The CDR3 DNA reads as TGTGCCAGCAGTGACCAGGGACAGGTTATGAATGAGCAGTTCTTC.

This clone was observed once. The CDR3 reads CASSQRVADTGELFF. For the CDR3, the DNA is TGTGCCAGCAGCCAAAGAGTAGCGGACACCGGGGAGCTGTTTTTT. The rearrangement uses TRBV4-2 and TRBJ2-2, with D maybe TRBD2 (6 bases). Trimming stripped 2 bases from V and 3 bases from J, with 10 bases between. CDR3 length: 15 residues. Germline CDR1 LGHNA, CDR2 YNFKEQ.

V usage is TRBV13 and J usage is TRBJ1-4; 7 bases agree with TRBD1. Germline V gives CDR1 PRHDT, CDR2 FYEKMQ (reference sequence). CDR3 length: 14 residues. With 5 bases clipped from V and 7 bases from J, the junction kept 7 bases outside the gene matches. The CDR3 DNA is TGTGCCAGCAGCATATACAGGGGAGGTGAAAAACTGTTTTTT. It yields the protein CASSIYRGGEKLFF.

This chain connects TRBV18 to TRBJ1-1; D is possibly TRBD1 (5 bases). This CDR3 contains 15 residues. Trimming shortened V by 3 bases and J by 3 bases, and 14 bases separated the two germline ends. CDR1 and CDR2 from the germline V gene are KGHSH and LQKENI. CDR3 coding DNA: TGTGCCAGCTCACCCTCCGTCGACAGAGACACTGAAGCTTTCTTT. Residues: CASSPSVDRDTEAFF.

This rearrangement joins TRBV10-2 to TRBJ2-1, with 13 bases lining up with TRBD2. The junction had 6 bases not matched to a gene; V was cut back by 6 bases and J by 4 bases. The CDR3 runs to 16 residues. Germline V gene lookup returns CDR1 WSHSY and CDR2 SAAADI. CDR3 region: CASRAPTSGGYNEQFF. In nucleotides, the CDR3 is TGCGCCAGCAGGGCTCCGACTAGCGGGGGGTACAATGAGCAGTTCTTC.

The gene calls are TRBV6-5 and TRBJ1-6; weak D call: TRBD1 (6 bases). In germline, CDR1 is MNHEY, CDR2 SVGAGI. Deletions cut 4 bases from V and 9 bases from J, with 19 bases between. This CDR3 has 16 amino acids. This CDR3 is CASSSHTRGAGSPLHF. The CDR3 DNA follows: TGTGCCAGCAGTTCTCACACCAGGGGTGCGGGTTCACCCCTCCACTTT.

This chain links TRBV21-1 with TRBJ1-2; the table's TRBD1 call for D was not verified on the DNA. TRBV21-1 is shown as a pseudogene. This CDR3 is 15 amino acids long. CDR3: CASSKGPILLYGYTF. The DNA of the CDR3 is TGTGCCAGCAGCAAAGGGCCCATCCTCCTGTATGGCTACACCTTC.